The entry below gives a single TCR beta chain sequence along with its context. As yet, its antigen is unknown. Within the sample, other DNA sequences also encode this same CDR3. Only in-frame clones appear in the TCRdb table, and some are missing; sequencing was by immunoSEQ multiplex PCR. In the table there are tens of thousands of clones, about 89% of which are singletons. Any history of autoimmune disease or systemic immunosuppression disqualified patients. This sample stems from a study of OX40 agonist ivuxolimab in advanced cancers. Study overall: Enrolled patients in dose escalation had cancers that were hepatocellular carcinoma, melanoma, renal cell or head and neck cancer.

This CDR3 has 15 amino acids. The germline CDR1 and CDR2 sequences are MNHNY and SVGAGI (reference sequence). Trimming took 6 bases from V and 7 from J, leaving 21 bases between them. General observations from the study: More expanded clones were found, on average, in CD8+ than in CD4+ T cells.

The chain is built from TRBV6-6 and TRBJ1-2; weak D call: TRBD1 (6 bases). This TCR derives from an adult with an advanced solid tumor such as melanoma, head and neck, liver or kidney cancer. The sample here was CD4+ or CD8+ T cells sorted from blood, taken in a trial of the OX40 agonist ivuxolimab. The CDR3 nucleotides read TGTGCCAGCAGATCAGGACAGTATGATTACCGTGGCTACACCTTC. Residues: CASRSGQYDYRGYTF.